This is a list of T cell receptor beta chains from one sample in a study of T cell repertoires in cytomegalovirus infection. For these TCRs, the target antigens are not known. TCRdb redid the calling of the reads with MiXCR, one entry per CDR3 protein. This table holds approximately 990,000 distinct CDR3 sequences, around 30% found once. The specimen was cultured CD8+ T cells from PBMCs, collected from culture after CMV antigen stimulation. The receptor source for this set is a human donor in good health (CMV status not recorded). Some clones in this sample may be carry-over from other donors' samples. Both conserved end residues are part of each CDR3. Each record gives: clone size, D gene, V gene, J gene, CDR3 protein, CDR3 DNA. D genes are given only for firm matches. The size entry is marked missing in some rows and otherwise reads once, few, many or a size class.

size: NA
D: NA
V: TRBV28
J: TRBJ2-2
CDR3: CASSLFPPDGVPNTGELFF
DNA: TGTGCCAGCAGTTTGTTCCCCCCCGACGGAGTTCCGAACACCGGGGAGCTGTTTTTT

size: NA
D: NA
V: TRBV5-1
J: TRBJ2-2
CDR3: CASGGDGTGELFF
DNA: TGCGCCAGCGGAGGTGATGGGACCGGGGAGCTGTTTTTT

size: NA
D: NA
V: TRBV10-2
J: TRBJ1-5
CDR3: CARSDPSQPQHF
DNA: TGCGCCCGCAGTGATCCAAGTCAGCCCCAGCATTTT

size: NA
D: NA
V: TRBV7-4
J: TRBJ1-2
CDR3: CASTPTDEGLAYTF
DNA: TGTGCCAGCACCCCGACAGACGAGGGTTTGGCCTACACCTTC

size: NA
D: NA
V: TRBV7-6
J: TRBJ1-5
CDR3: CASSSETEESQPQHF
DNA: TGTGCCAGCAGCTCCGAGACAGAAGAGAGTCAGCCCCAGCATTTT

size: NA
D: TRBD1
V: TRBV6-1
J: TRBJ2-7
CDR3: CASSLQGWGYEQYF
DNA: TGTGCCAGCAGTCTACAGGGGTGGGGCTACGAGCAGTACTTC

size: few
D: TRBD1
V: TRBV12-3/TRBV12-4
J: TRBJ1-2
CDR3: CASSLGTGDTNGYTF
DNA: TGTGCCAGCAGTCTCGGGACAGGGGATACGAATGGCTACACCTTC

size: NA
D: NA
V: TRBV6-5
J: TRBJ2-3
CDR3: CASSYSRGLDTQYF
DNA: TGTGCCAGCAGTTACTCTCGAGGGCTGGATACGCAGTATTTT

size: NA
D: NA
V: TRBV12-3/TRBV12-4
J: TRBJ2-2
CDR3: CASNRDANTGELFF
DNA: TGTGCCAGCAATCGGGACGCGAACACCGGGGAGCTGTTTTTT

size: many
D: TRBD1
V: TRBV14
J: TRBJ2-1
CDR3: CASSQEGQGAYNEQFF
DNA: TGTGCCAGCAGCCAAGAAGGTCAGGGGGCCTACAATGAGCAGTTCTTC

size: many
D: TRBD1
V: TRBV7-6
J: TRBJ1-1
CDR3: CASSLEYRGGYTEAFF
DNA: TGTGCCAGCAGCTTAGAATACAGGGGGGGTTACACTGAAGCTTTCTTT

size: NA
D: NA
V: TRBV7-9
J: TRBJ1-2
CDR3: CASSSEPRGGYTF
DNA: TGTGCCAGCAGCTCAGAACCTCGAGGTGGCTACACCTTC

size: NA
D: NA
V: TRBV6-5
J: TRBJ2-3
CDR3: CASSYPSDSTDTQYF
DNA: TGTGCCAGCAGTTATCCCTCGGACAGCACAGATACGCAGTATTTT

size: NA
D: NA
V: TRBV7-9
J: TRBJ2-2
CDR3: CASTFPGKYGELFF
DNA: TGTGCCAGCACCTTTCCAGGGAAATACGGGGAGCTGTTTTTT

size: NA
D: NA
V: TRBV6-5
J: TRBJ1-4
CDR3: CASSYRGGGDEKLFF
DNA: TGTGCCAGCAGTTACCGTGGAGGGGGAGATGAAAAACTGTTTTTT

size: many
D: NA
V: TRBV12-3/TRBV12-4
J: TRBJ1-2
CDR3: CASRPPWTSHYGYTF
DNA: TGTGCCAGCAGACCGCCGTGGACATCTCACTATGGCTACACCTTC

size: NA
D: NA
V: TRBV6-2/TRBV6-3
J: TRBJ1-1
CDR3: CASSIAPQVGTEAFF
DNA: TGTGCCAGCAGTATCGCCCCCCAGGTGGGCACTGAAGCTTTCTTT

size: many
D: NA
V: TRBV7-2
J: TRBJ1-4
CDR3: CASSLDGSWNEKLFF
DNA: TGTGCCAGCAGCCTTGATGGGAGTTGGAATGAAAAACTGTTTTTT

size: NA
D: NA
V: TRBV19
J: TRBJ2-1
CDR3: CASSMGDLPYNEQFF
DNA: TGTGCCAGTAGTATGGGGGACCTACCGTACAATGAGCAGTTCTTC

size: NA
D: NA
V: TRBV9
J: TRBJ2-1
CDR3: CASSRGGDNYNEQFF
DNA: TGTGCCAGCAGCCGTGGTGGGGACAATTACAATGAGCAGTTCTTC

size: NA
D: NA
V: TRBV5-5
J: TRBJ2-3
CDR3: CASSLAGRRTDTQYF
DNA: TGTGCCAGCAGCTTGGCAGGGAGGCGCACAGATACGCAGTATTTT

size: NA
D: NA
V: TRBV2
J: TRBJ2-3
CDR3: CASSHPTRGSADTQYF
DNA: TGTGCCAGCAGCCACCCGACCCGGGGGTCGGCAGATACGCAGTATTTT

size: NA
D: NA
V: TRBV4-3
J: TRBJ2-2
CDR3: CASSQTGTGELFF
DNA: TGCGCCAGCAGCCAGACGGGGACCGGGGAGCTGTTTTTT

size: few
D: NA
V: TRBV6-5
J: TRBJ2-1
CDR3: CASSYTAPYNEQFF
DNA: TGTGCCAGCAGTTACACTGCCCCTTACAATGAGCAGTTCTTC

size: NA
D: NA
V: TRBV10-3
J: TRBJ2-3
CDR3: CAISEPGTTRDTQYF
DNA: TGTGCCATCAGTGAGCCTGGAACGACCAGGGATACGCAGTATTTT

size: many
D: NA
V: TRBV7-9
J: TRBJ1-1
CDR3: CASSPATEAFF
DNA: TGTGCCAGCAGCCCCGCCACTGAAGCTTTCTTT

size: NA
D: NA
V: TRBV27
J: TRBJ2-6
CDR3: CATTLAGPPLVSGANVLTF
DNA: TGTGCCACTACTCTGGCGGGGCCGCCCCTCGTCTCTGGGGCCAACGTCCTGACTTTC

size: few
D: TRBD2
V: TRBV7-9
J: TRBJ2-1
CDR3: CASSLISGGASNEQFF
DNA: TGTGCCAGCAGCTTGATTAGCGGGGGGGCAAGCAATGAGCAGTTCTTC

size: few
D: NA
V: TRBV5-5
J: TRBJ2-6
CDR3: CASSLGLDGPSSGANVLTF
DNA: TGTGCCAGCAGCTTGGGGTTAGACGGACCAAGCTCTGGGGCCAACGTCCTGACTTTC

size: many
D: NA
V: TRBV12-3/TRBV12-4
J: TRBJ2-7
CDR3: CASSPTGYEQYF
DNA: TGCGCCAGCAGCCCTACGGGATACGAGCAGTACTTC

size: NA
D: NA
V: TRBV6-1
J: TRBJ1-2
CDR3: CASSGRFRDGYTF
DNA: TGTGCCAGCAGTGGCAGGTTTCGGGATGGCTACACCTTC

size: many
D: NA
V: TRBV6-5
J: TRBJ1-4
CDR3: CASSYDSSYNEKLFF
DNA: TGTGCCAGCAGTTACGATTCCAGTTATAATGAAAAACTGTTTTTT

size: NA
D: TRBD2
V: TRBV27
J: TRBJ2-1
CDR3: CASTILGGGGDEQFF
DNA: TGTGCCAGCACCATATTGGGGGGGGGAGGGGATGAGCAGTTCTTC

size: few
D: NA
V: TRBV19
J: TRBJ1-3
CDR3: CASNSGVRNTIYF
DNA: TGTGCCAGTAATTCCGGGGTTCGAAACACCATATATTTT

size: many
D: NA
V: TRBV2
J: TRBJ1-6
CDR3: CASKGGEGSPLHF
DNA: TGTGCCAGCAAGGGGGGGGAGGGTTCACCCCTCCACTTT

size: many
D: NA
V: TRBV4-1
J: TRBJ2-1
CDR3: CASSRGGTYNEQFF
DNA: TGTGCCAGCAGTAGGGGGGGGACCTACAATGAGCAGTTCTTC

size: few
D: NA
V: TRBV27
J: TRBJ2-1
CDR3: CASSLSRRGVNEQFF
DNA: TGTGCCAGCAGTTTATCACGGAGGGGAGTCAATGAGCAGTTCTTC

size: NA
D: TRBD1
V: TRBV9
J: TRBJ2-3
CDR3: CASSFRGRDADTQYF
DNA: TGTGCCAGCAGCTTCAGGGGGCGCGACGCAGATACGCAGTATTTT

size: few
D: NA
V: TRBV11-2
J: TRBJ2-2
CDR3: CASSLSWPLNLPNTGELFF
DNA: TGTGCCAGCAGCTTGTCGTGGCCCCTGAATCTTCCGAACACCGGGGAGCTGTTTTTT

size: NA
D: TRBD2
V: TRBV12-3/TRBV12-4
J: TRBJ2-1
CDR3: CASNPPGLAGPNEQFF
DNA: TGTGCCAGCAACCCCCCGGGACTAGCGGGGCCCAATGAGCAGTTCTTC

size: many
D: NA
V: TRBV27
J: TRBJ1-1
CDR3: CASGYTEAFF
DNA: TGTGCCAGTGGGTACACTGAAGCTTTCTTT

size: once
D: NA
V: TRBV4-1
J: TRBJ2-1
CDR3: CASSHPITSSYNEQFF
DNA: TGCGCCAGCAGCCACCCGATAACTAGCTCCTACAATGAGCAGTTCTTC

size: many
D: NA
V: TRBV7-8
J: TRBJ1-1
CDR3: CASSLREDRNTEAFF
DNA: TGTGCCAGCAGCTTACGAGAGGACAGGAACACTGAAGCTTTCTTT

size: NA
D: NA
V: TRBV29-1
J: TRBJ2-1
CDR3: CSVEDSNEQFF
DNA: TGCAGCGTTGAAGACAGCAATGAGCAGTTCTTC

size: NA
D: TRBD2
V: TRBV6-2/TRBV6-3
J: TRBJ2-1
CDR3: CASSWSGGENEQFF
DNA: TGTGCCAGCAGTTGGTCGGGGGGAGAGAATGAGCAGTTCTTC

size: NA
D: NA
V: TRBV29-1
J: TRBJ2-1
CDR3: CSGDLNNEQFF
DNA: TGCAGCGGTGACTTAAACAATGAGCAGTTCTTC

size: NA
D: TRBD2
V: TRBV15
J: TRBJ2-3
CDR3: CATSRDPVGGGTADTQYF
DNA: TGTGCCACCAGCAGAGATCCGGTGGGGGGGGGTACTGCAGATACGCAGTATTTT

size: once
D: NA
V: TRBV20-1
J: TRBJ1-5
CDR3: CGARSPRYSNQPQHF
DNA: TGCGGTGCTAGGAGTCCGCGGTATAGCAATCAGCCCCAGCATTTT

size: few
D: TRBD1
V: TRBV7-9
J: TRBJ1-2
CDR3: CASSILRDRASEGYTF
DNA: TGTGCCAGCAGCATCCTCCGGGACAGGGCATCGGAAGGCTACACCTTC

size: NA
D: TRBD1
V: TRBV6-1
J: TRBJ2-7
CDR3: CASGGWGQGNEQYF
DNA: TGTGCCAGCGGCGGATGGGGACAGGGCAACGAGCAGTACTTC

size: NA
D: NA
V: TRBV11-3
J: TRBJ2-5
CDR3: CTSSLFAQETQYF
DNA: TGTACCAGCAGCTTATTTGCCCAAGAGACCCAGTACTTC